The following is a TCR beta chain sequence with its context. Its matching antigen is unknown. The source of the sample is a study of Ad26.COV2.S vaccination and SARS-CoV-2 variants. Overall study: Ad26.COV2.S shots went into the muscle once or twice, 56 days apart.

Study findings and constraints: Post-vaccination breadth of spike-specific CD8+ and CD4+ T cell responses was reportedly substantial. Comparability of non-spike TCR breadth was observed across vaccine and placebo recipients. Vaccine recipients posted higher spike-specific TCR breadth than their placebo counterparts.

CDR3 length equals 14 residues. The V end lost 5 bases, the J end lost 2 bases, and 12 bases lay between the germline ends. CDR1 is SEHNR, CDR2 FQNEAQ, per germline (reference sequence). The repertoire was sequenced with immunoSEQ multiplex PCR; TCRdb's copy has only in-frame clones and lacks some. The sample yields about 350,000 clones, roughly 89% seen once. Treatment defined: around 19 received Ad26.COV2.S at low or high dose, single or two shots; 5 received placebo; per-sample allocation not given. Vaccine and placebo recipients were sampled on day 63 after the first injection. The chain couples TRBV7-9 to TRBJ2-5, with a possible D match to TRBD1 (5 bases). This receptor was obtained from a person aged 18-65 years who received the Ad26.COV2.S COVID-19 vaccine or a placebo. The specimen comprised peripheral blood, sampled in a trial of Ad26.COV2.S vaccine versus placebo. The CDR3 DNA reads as TGTGCCAGCAGCCTACAGGCTTTGCAAGAGACCCAGTACTTC. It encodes CASSLQALQETQYF.